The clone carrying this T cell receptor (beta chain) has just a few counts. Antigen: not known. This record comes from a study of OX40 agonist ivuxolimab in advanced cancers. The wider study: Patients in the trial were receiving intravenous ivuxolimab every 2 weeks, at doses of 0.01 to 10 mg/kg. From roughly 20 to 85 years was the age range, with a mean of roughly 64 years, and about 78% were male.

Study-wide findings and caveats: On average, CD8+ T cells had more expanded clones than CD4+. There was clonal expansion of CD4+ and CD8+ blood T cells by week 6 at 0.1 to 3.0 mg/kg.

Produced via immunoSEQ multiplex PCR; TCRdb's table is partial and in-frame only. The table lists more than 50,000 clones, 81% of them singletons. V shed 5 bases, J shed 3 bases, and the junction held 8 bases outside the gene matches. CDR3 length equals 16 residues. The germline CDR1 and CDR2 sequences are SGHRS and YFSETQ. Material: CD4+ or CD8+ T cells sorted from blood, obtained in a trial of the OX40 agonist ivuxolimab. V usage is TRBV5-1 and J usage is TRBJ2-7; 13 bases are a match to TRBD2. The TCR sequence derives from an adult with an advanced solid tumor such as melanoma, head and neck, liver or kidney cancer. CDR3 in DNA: TGCGCCAGCAGACCTTCCGGGACTAGCGGGATCTACGAGCAGTACTTC. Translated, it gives CASRPSGTSGIYEQYF.